This TCR beta chain was documented in a study of shared clonotypes between healthy human individuals. Comments on this clone: The antigen remains unidentified.

A CD45RA+ naive subset and a CD45RA-negative memory subset were split from CD4+ cells. Study-wide results and caveats: Relative to clonotypes present in all four donors, those not shared had lower generation probabilities. Across subsets, estimated richness was generally greater for naive than for memory populations.

The protocol was immunoSEQ multiplex PCR, while the TCRdb copy is restricted to in-frame clones and leaves out a portion. Seen here are a few million clones, roughly nine tenths observed once, and the top ten hold over 0.12%. The V gene's germline CDR1 is SGHAT and CDR2 FQNNGV. The CDR3 covers 15 residues. The rearrangement joins TRBV11-2 to TRBJ2-5; no reliable D call. TRBJ2-7 matches the DNA end more closely, so the J call is doubtful. The material sequenced was naive CD4+ T cells sorted from blood. Noted subset: CD45RA+ positively selected. The TCR was taken from a man aged 18 to 30 in good health. The CDR3 nucleotides read TGTGCCAGCAGCTCGGCCCCCTCCGTAACCTACGAGCAGTACTTC. Protein: CASSSAPSVTYEQYF.